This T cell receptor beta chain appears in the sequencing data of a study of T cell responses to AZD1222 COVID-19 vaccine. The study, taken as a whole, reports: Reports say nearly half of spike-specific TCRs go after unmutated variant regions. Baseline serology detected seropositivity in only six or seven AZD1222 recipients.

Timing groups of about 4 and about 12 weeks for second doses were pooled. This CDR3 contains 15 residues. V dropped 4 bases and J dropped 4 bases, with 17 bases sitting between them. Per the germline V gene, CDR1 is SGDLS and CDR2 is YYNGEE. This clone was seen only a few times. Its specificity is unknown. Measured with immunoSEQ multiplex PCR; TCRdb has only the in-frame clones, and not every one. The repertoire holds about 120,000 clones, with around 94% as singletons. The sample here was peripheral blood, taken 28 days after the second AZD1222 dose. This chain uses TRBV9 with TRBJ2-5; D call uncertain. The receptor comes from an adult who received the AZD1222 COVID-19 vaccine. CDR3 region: CASSPRDNTGETQYF. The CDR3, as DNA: TGTGCCAGCAGCCCCAGAGACAACACGGGAGAGACCCAGTACTTC.